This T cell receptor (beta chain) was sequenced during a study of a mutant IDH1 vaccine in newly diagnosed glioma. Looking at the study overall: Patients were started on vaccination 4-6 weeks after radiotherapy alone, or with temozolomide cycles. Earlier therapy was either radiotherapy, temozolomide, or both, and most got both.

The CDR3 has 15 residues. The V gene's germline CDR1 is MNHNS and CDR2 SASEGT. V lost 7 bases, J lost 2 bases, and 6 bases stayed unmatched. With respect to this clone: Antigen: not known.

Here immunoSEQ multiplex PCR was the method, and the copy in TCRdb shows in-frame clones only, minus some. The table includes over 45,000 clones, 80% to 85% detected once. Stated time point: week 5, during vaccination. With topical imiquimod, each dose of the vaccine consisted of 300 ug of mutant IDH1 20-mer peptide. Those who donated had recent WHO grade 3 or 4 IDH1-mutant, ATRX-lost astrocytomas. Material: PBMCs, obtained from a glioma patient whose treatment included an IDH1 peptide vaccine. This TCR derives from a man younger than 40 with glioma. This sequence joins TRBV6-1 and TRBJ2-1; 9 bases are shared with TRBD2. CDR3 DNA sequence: TGTGCCAGCAACCTAGCGGGAACGGCCTACAATGAGCAGTTCTTC. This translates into CASNLAGTAYNEQFF.